What follows describes a single T cell receptor beta chain. Its antigen remains undetermined. Base-call qualities are not available, and no considerably larger clone is one nucleotide away. Spanning cysteine to phenylalanine, the CDR3 consists of 15 amino acids. The CDR3 DNA has 45 bases and is translated from base 1. A distance of 7 bases separates the germline ends of V and J, which lose 2 bases and 0 bases respectively. CDR1 and CDR2 (PRHDT, FYEKMQ) derive from the germline V gene (reference sequence). The data belong to a study of T cells in Graves' hyperthyroidism and ophthalmopathy (dated by TCRdb to the late 2010s). Turning to the overall study: Peripheral blood samples were taken at the time of initial diagnosis, prior to any treatment. TCR V-J signatures able to tell the groups apart were searched for in a discovery cohort of around 95 patients, of whom more than 40 had Graves' ophthalmopathy and more than 55 had stable Graves' hyperthyroidism. Whether ophthalmopathy could be predicted prospectively was tested in an independent validation cohort made up of fewer than 20 hyperthyroidism patients plus 17 patients who later progressed to ophthalmopathy. For training and testing, the 100 or so patients in the discovery cohort were randomly divided in a 7:3 ratio. In several Graves' hyperthyroidism patients, the study also compared T-cell repertoires from thyroid tissue with T-cell repertoires from blood. Following sampling, methimazole starting at 30 mg daily was given to hyperthyroidism patients, and high-dose intravenous methylprednisolone was given to ophthalmopathy patients. TCR Vbeta CDR3 sequencing of some 140 peripheral blood samples (approximately 44 ophthalmopathy, 75 to 80 hyperthyroidism and approximately 17 progressor patients) is reported in the paper.

Amplification of TCR beta CDR3 regions was carried out from RNA transcripts. A first-round RT-PCR of the TCR CDR3 used the HTBI primer set with the Qiagen OneStep RT-PCR kit. Libraries were constructed in a second round of multiplex PCR, after which size selection and purification were carried out. Paired-end sequencing of the libraries was performed with 100 bp reads on an Illumina HiSeq2000. The authors' analysis ran thus. Raw data were processed with SOAPnuke, discarding reads with adapters, uncalled bases, mean Phred below 15, or no exact constant-primer or identifier match. High-quality paired reads were merged with COPE v1.2.5, and unique nucleotide sequences were defined as clonotypes. MiTCR v1.1 was used to align clonotypes to the IMGT TRBV, TRBD and TRBJ reference segments. The analysis was restricted to V-J combinations with a frequency above 0.0001, which together covered roughly 99% of the repertoires. A TCS score was defined as the ratio of F50 (clonal expansion) to E x V (chaos), with BLOSUM62-based TCRdist applied between CDR3 peptides within each V-J. Welch's t-statistics and random forest reduced around 550 V-J features to 13, which were used in a naive Bayes classifier (R e1071). The Morisita-Horn index was used to measure how similar the thyroid and blood repertoires were. TCRdb handled the public reads itself, with Q25 trimming in fastp and clone calling in MiXCR, and kept productive beta chains. Records with the same CDR3 protein are collapsed into one entry carrying the most frequent genes and DNA. The V and J calls shown here were made by TCRdb, not taken from the authors' results. Here the sample has around 610,000 distinct CDR3 sequences; 14% to 15% occur a single time. Around 4.5% of the sample lies in the top ten.

Overall study results and their limits: In validation, the model predicted progression to ophthalmopathy a median of approximately 6.6 months before onset, with around 70% sensitivity and around 76% specificity. Sample size was not statistically predetermined, and investigators were not blinded to group allocation. A model built on a 13 V-J signature distinguished ophthalmopathy from stable hyperthyroidism, reaching 85% to 90% sensitivity and around 81% specificity in cross-validation and 80%/75% in testing. Most expanded thyroid clonotypes (frequency above 0.001) were also found in blood, which suggests that blood repertoires may mirror thyroid immune responses.

In the ophthalmopathy patients, disease was moderately to severely active, with a Clinical Activity Score of 3 or more, a NOSPECS grade of 4 or more, and a duration of less than 3 months. The study excluded patients with uncontrolled infections, other autoimmune diseases, pregnancy or lactation. Diagnoses were established on the basis of clinical symptoms, serum thyroxine and TRAb, thyroid ultrasound, and orbital computed tomography. PBMCs were separated from 10 ml of fresh peripheral blood using Ficoll-Paque density gradient centrifugation. Total RNA was extracted with Trizol reagent, and quality was checked on an Agilent 2100 Bioanalyzer.

The receptor comes from a woman aged 40 to 49 with Graves' ophthalmopathy. The chain uses TRBV13 and TRBJ2-2; D gene: possibly TRBD2, on 6 matching bases. Sequencing was carried out using blood. The DNA reads as follows: TGTGCCAGCAGCTTACGGGAGTCGAACACCGGGGAGCTGTTTTTT. This codes for CASSLRESNTGELFF.